The clone carrying this TCR beta chain has only one observation. What it binds is unknown. The donors were members of the roughly 120-subject validation cohort (separate from the roughly 700-subject first cohort). This specimen belongs to a study of cytomegalovirus exposure and HLA in healthy donors. Findings of the study overall: Rarity marked most TCR sequences, yet some public TCRs occurred in many donors. In vitro checks showed that three CMV-associated chains really do target CMV antigens. Associated with cytomegalovirus, according to the listing, were some 150 TCR beta chains.

CDR3 length equals 14 residues. V lost 1 base and J lost 7, with 13 bases in between. CDR1 is KGHSY and CDR2 is FQNENV in the germline V gene. Profiling relied on immunoSEQ multiplex PCR, and the TCRdb table lists in-frame clones only, not all of them. The sample carries about 110,000 clones, approximately 94% recorded once. The chain couples TRBV16 to TRBJ1-2; D uncertain. The sequence was collected from a woman aged 18-35 years in good health and CMV-seronegative. Input material: PBMCs. The CDR3 DNA reads TGTGCCAGCAGCCAATTTATAGAGGGCGGTGGCTACACCTTC. It yields the protein CASSQFIEGGGYTF.